This TCR beta chain was captured by sequencing in a study of neurological immune-mediated disorders. In TCRdb, the 5' RACE reads were re-called with MiXCR into one record per CDR3 protein. Of around 13,000 distinct CDR3 sequences detected, about 10% appear once; the ten largest clones hold around 23%. The germline CDR1 and CDR2 sequences are DFQATT and SNEGSKA (reference sequence). The CDR3 totals 15 residues. The V segment lost 0 bases and the J segment 4 bases; nucleotides outside the gene matches: 6. There are many counts of this clonotype. This receptor was obtained from a woman aged 40 to 50 in good health. Sequencing was done on a sample of PBMCs. The chain couples TRBV20-1 to TRBJ2-1; 7 nucleotides align to TRBD1. The CDR3 region has the DNA TGCAGTGCTAGAGAGCAAGGGGGCGCTTACAATGAGCAGTTCTTC. Amino acid sequence: CSAREQGGAYNEQFF.